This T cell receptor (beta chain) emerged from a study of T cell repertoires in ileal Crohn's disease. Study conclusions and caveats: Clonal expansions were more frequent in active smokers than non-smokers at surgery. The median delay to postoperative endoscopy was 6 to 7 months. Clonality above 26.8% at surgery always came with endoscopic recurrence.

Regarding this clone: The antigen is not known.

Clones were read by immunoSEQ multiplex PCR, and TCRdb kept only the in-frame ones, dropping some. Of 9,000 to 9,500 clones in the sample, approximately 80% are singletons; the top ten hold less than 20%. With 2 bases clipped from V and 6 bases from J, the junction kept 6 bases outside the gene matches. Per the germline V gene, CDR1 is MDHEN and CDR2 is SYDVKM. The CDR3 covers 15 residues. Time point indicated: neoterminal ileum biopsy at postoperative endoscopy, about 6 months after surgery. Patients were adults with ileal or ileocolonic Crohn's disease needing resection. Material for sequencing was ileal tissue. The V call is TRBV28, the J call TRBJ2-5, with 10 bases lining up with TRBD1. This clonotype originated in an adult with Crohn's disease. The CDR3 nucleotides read TGTGCCAGCAGTTTAGGGGACAGGGGATCGAAGACCCAGTACTTC. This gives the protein CASSLGDRGSKTQYF. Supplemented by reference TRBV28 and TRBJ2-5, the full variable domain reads DVKVTQSSRYLVKRTGEKVFLECVQDMDHENMFWYRQDPGLGLRLIYFSYDVKMKEKGDIPEGYSVSREKKERFSLILESASTNQTSMYLCASSLGDRGSKTQYFGPGTRLLVL.